These 10 T cell receptor beta chains originate from one sample sequenced in a study of vaccination and CD4 T cells after COVID-19. TCRdb re-called the PCR reads through MiXCR, storing one row per CDR3 protein. The table includes approximately 20,000 distinct CDR3 sequences, 55% to 65% detected once. Sample: CD4+ T cells from blood, taken before SARS-CoV-2 vaccination. The receptors shown here come from a human donor who had recovered from COVID-19.

This chain joins TRBV27 and TRBJ2-3; 14 positions match TRBD2. This CDR3 is built from 16 residues. Looked up from germline, CDR1 is MNHEY and CDR2 is SMNVEV (reference sequence). The ends lost 10 bases at V and 4 bases at J; junction bases unmatched: 10. The CDR3 DNA reads as TGTGCCACTCAGACTAGCGGGAGGGATTGGGCAGATACGCAGTATTTT. Translating gives CATQTSGRDWADTQYF.

The V call is TRBV27, the J call TRBJ2-7; 8 nucleotides match TRBD1. J gave up 6 bases and V 5 bases, and 9 bases lay outside the gene matches. This CDR3 has 14 residues. Germline-derived CDR1 and CDR2 are MNHEY and SMNVEV (reference sequence). The chain's CDR3 is CASSPGQVMVEQYF. The CDR3 DNA follows: TGTGCCAGCAGTCCGGGACAGGTTATGGTCGAGCAGTACTTC.

This clonotype was seen only a few times. The chain is built from TRBV5-1 and TRBJ2-7, with D uncertain. Germline CDR1 reads SGHRS; CDR2 reads YFSETQ. V lost 4 bases, J lost 5 bases, and 10 bases lay in between. CDR3 length: 12 residues. The CDR3 is CASSLPVHEQYF. The CDR3 DNA reads TGCGCCAGCAGCCTGCCGGTGCACGAGCAGTACTTC.

This clonotype was seen more than once but under ten times. The V call is TRBV20-1, the J call TRBJ2-2, with D perhaps TRBD1 (6 bases). The germline CDR1 and CDR2 sequences are DFQATT and SNEGSKA (reference sequence). Trimming took 6 bases from V and 2 from J, leaving 16 bases between them. The CDR3 has 15 residues. The chain's CDR3 is CSAHFGQSNTGELFF. For the CDR3, the DNA is TGCAGTGCGCACTTCGGACAGAGTAACACCGGGGAGCTGTTTTTT.

The rearrangement joins TRBV6-7 to TRBJ1-6; a possible D gene is TRBD1 (5 bases). TRBV6-7 is reported as an ORF; its role is uncertain. Trimming cost V 4 bases and J 10 bases, with 20 bases left between them. The CDR3 extends over 16 amino acids. CDR3 in amino acids: CASSSGRVSLGSPLHF. CDR3 nucleotide sequence: TGTGCCAGCAGTTCCGGCAGGGTATCCCTGGGATCACCCCTCCACTTT.

The gene calls are TRBV20-1 and TRBJ2-1; 8 nucleotides agree with TRBD1. The CDR3 is 18 residues long. Trimming cost V 2 bases and J 0 bases; bases outside gene matches: 12. The germline gives CDR1 DFQATT, CDR2 SNEGSKA (reference sequence). The CDR3, as DNA: TGCAGTGCTAGATCCCTATTTTCCGGGACAGGCTCCTACAATGAGCAGTTCTTC. Protein: CSARSLFSGTGSYNEQFF.

V is TRBV20-1 and J is TRBJ2-1, with TRBD1 matching over 8 bases. V shed 3 bases, J shed 2 bases, and the junction held 6 bases outside the gene matches. Germline V gene lookup returns CDR1 DFQATT and CDR2 SNEGSKA (reference sequence). CDR3 length equals 15 residues. CDR3 DNA: TGCAGTGCTAGGACACAGACAGGGGCCTACAATGAGCAGTTCTTC. Its protein product is CSARTQTGAYNEQFF.

The chain links TRBV6-2 or TRBV6-3 to TRBJ1-5; a weak D match, TRBD1 (5 bases). The CDR3 runs to 16 residues. The germline V and J ends were trimmed by 2 bases and 6 bases, with 17 bases remaining between them. CDR1 and CDR2 from the germline V gene are MNHEY and SVGEGT. Here the CDR3 DNA reads TGTGCCAGCAGTTACCCGCCTAACAGGATTGCTCAGCCCCAGCATTTT. Its protein is CASSYPPNRIAQPQHF.

The chain is built from TRBV7-8 and TRBJ2-1, with 9 positions matching TRBD1. There are 15 residues in the CDR3. Germline V gene lookup returns CDR1 SGHVS and CDR2 FQNEAQ. V shed 0 bases, J shed 8 bases, and the junction held 5 bases outside the gene matches. CDR3 amino acids: CASSLARTGVDEQFF. Here the CDR3 DNA reads TGTGCCAGCAGCTTAGCGCGGACAGGGGTCGATGAGCAGTTCTTC.

This rearrangement joins TRBV2 to TRBJ2-3; 7 bases align to TRBD2. Germline V gene sequence: CDR1 SNHLY, CDR2 FYNNEI. The trim removed 8 bases at V and 6 bases at J, leaving 8 bases unmatched. The CDR3 length is 13 residues. The CDR3 is CASGMGGYDTQYF. The CDR3 coding sequence is TGTGCCAGCGGAATGGGGGGGTACGATACGCAGTATTTT.